The 5 T cell receptor beta chains presented below share a single source sample, sequenced in a study of T cell responses to AZD1222 COVID-19 vaccine. Using immunoSEQ multiplex PCR, the repertoire was profiled, and TCRdb retains in-frame clones only, with some absent. Of about 140,000 clones listed, about 90% are singletons. The sample consisted of peripheral blood, taken 28 days after the second AZD1222 dose. Receptors were obtained from an adult who received the AZD1222 COVID-19 vaccine.

This clone was detected a few times. The J gene is TRBJ2-7, the V gene TRBV7-6, with TRBD2 identical over 8 bases. The germline gives CDR1 SGHVS, CDR2 FNYEAQ. This CDR3 is built from 15 residues. After removal of 5 bases from V and 2 bases from J, the junction contained 8 bases not matched to a gene. The CDR3 loop reads CASSEGGTRAYEQYF. The CDR3 DNA reads as TGTGCCAGCAGCGAAGGTGGGACTAGGGCCTACGAGCAGTACTTC.

The chain combines TRBV25-1 with TRBJ2-1, with D tentatively TRBD1 or TRBD2 (5 bases each). The V end was cut by 5 bases, the J end by 7 bases, with 18 bases between. Germline CDR1 MGHDK, CDR2 SYGVNS. This CDR3 has 15 residues. This chain's CDR3 is CASSLGTGGRNEQFF. CDR3 DNA sequence: TGTGCCAGCAGTCTCGGTACAGGAGGTAGAAATGAGCAGTTCTTC.

The chain employs TRBV11-2 and TRBJ2-7; tentatively, D is TRBD2 (6 bases). Germline loops: CDR1 SGHAT, CDR2 FQNNGV. V lost 5 bases, J lost 4 bases, and 21 bases lay in between. The CDR3 runs 16 residues. The CDR3 protein is CASSLPSGTGIYEQYV. DNA of the CDR3: TGTGCCAGCAGCCTTCCTTCCGGGACTGGGATATACGAGCAGTACGTC.

The J gene is TRBJ2-6, the V gene TRBV10-3; D is unclear. The CDR3 has 15 amino acids. V lost 8 bases, J lost 4 bases, and 15 bases lay in between. Germline CDR1 ENHRY, CDR2 SYGVKD. The DNA for the CDR3 is TGTGCCATCGGGCCGGATTCTACCGGGGCCAACGTCCTGACTTTC. This gives the protein CAIGPDSTGANVLTF.

The chain joins TRBV11-3 to TRBJ2-7; 7 nucleotides align to TRBD2. Germline CDR1 is SGHNT and CDR2 is YENEEA. V lost 3 bases and J lost 0; bases outside the gene matches: 5. The CDR3 is made up of 15 amino acids. In DNA form, the CDR3 reads TGTGCCAGCAGCTTCGCTAGCGGAACCTCCTACGAGCAGTACTTC. It is translated as CASSFASGTSYEQYF. The variable domain in full, with the rest retrieved from reference TRBV11-3 and TRBJ2-7, is EAGVVQSPRYKIIEKKQPVAFWCNPISGHNTLYWYLQNLGQGPELLIRYENEEAVDDSQLPKDRFSAERLKGVDSTLKIQPAELGDSAVYLCASSFASGTSYEQYFGPGTRLTVT.